This entry concerns a single T cell receptor (beta chain). These data come from a study of blood T cell repertoires in COVID-19. At the level of the study: Both acute and convalescent COVID-19 samples were obtained from the United States, Italy and Spain. In each case, the material was cDNA or gDNA derived from T cells, B-cell-depleted T cells, or PBMCs.

In the original analysis: Researchers report that nucleated cell counts were estimated from reference gene primer amplification. Some clones are missing from TCRdb's copy, which holds only in-frame ones; the method was immunoSEQ multiplex PCR. The DNA was the basis for D and trimming; V, J and clone size are from that table. The sample yields 200,000 or so clones, around 88% seen once. Clinical histories supplied by participants themselves formed the basis of cohort assignment. Sequenced: PBMCs or T cells enriched from blood (not recorded which). The sequence was collected from a woman between 40 and 55 years old with acute COVID-19.

The CDR3 region has the DNA TGTGCCAGTAGTACCCGGACTAGCGGGGGCTACGAGCAGTACTTC. Its protein is CASSTRTSGGYEQYF. This sequence joins TRBV19 and TRBJ2-7; 13 nucleotides match TRBD2. The CDR3 contains 15 residues. The germline CDR1 and CDR2 sequences are LNHDA and SQIVND (reference sequence). J was trimmed by 3 bases and V by 4 bases; bases with no gene match: 3.